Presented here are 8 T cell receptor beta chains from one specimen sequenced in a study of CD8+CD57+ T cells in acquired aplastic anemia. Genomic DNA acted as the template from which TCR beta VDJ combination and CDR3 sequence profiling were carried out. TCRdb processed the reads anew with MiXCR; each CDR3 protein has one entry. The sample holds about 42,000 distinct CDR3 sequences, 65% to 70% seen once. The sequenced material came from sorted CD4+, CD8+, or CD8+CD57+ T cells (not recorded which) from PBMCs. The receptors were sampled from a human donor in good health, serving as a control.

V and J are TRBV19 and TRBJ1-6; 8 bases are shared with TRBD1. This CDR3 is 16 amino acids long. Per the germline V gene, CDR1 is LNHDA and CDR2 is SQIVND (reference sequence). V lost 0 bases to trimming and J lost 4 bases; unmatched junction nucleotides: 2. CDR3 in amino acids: CASSIDDRGYNSPLHF. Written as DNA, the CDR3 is TGTGCCAGTAGTATAGACGACAGGGGTTATAATTCACCCCTCCACTTT.

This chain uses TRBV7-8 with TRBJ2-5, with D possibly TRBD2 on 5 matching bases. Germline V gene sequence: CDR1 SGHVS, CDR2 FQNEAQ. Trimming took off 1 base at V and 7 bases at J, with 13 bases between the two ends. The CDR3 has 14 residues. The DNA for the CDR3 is TGTGCCAGCAGCTTAGACTGGAGTGGAGGGACCCAGTACTTC. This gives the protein CASSLDWSGGTQYF.

The CDR3 reads CASSIGGQSYEQYF. The CDR3 DNA is TGTGCCAGTAGTATAGGTGGACAGTCCTACGAGCAGTACTTC. The V and J genes are TRBV19 and TRBJ2-7; possible D gene TRBD1, 6 bases. V gave up 1 base and J gave up 1 base, with 8 bases separating them. The CDR3 contains 14 residues. Germline loops: CDR1 LNHDA, CDR2 SQIVND (reference sequence).

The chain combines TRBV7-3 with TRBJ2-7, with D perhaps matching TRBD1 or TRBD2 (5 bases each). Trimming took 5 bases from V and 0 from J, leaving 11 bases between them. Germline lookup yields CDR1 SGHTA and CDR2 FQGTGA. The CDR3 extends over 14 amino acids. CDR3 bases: TGTGCCAGCAGCCCCCGGGGACGCTCCTACGAGCAGTACTTC. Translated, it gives CASSPRGRSYEQYF.

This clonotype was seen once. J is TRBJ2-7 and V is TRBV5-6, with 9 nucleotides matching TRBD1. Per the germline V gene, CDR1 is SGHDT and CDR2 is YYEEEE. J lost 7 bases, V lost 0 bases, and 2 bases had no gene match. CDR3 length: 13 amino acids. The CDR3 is CASSLETGGEQYF. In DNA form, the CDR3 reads TGTGCCAGCAGCTTGGAGACAGGGGGTGAGCAGTACTTC.

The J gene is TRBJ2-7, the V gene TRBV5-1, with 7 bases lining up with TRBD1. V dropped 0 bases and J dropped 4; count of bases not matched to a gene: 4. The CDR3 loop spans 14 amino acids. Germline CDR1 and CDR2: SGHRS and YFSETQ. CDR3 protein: CASSLEQGIYEQYV. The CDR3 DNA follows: TGCGCCAGCAGCTTGGAACAGGGGATTTACGAGCAGTACGTC.

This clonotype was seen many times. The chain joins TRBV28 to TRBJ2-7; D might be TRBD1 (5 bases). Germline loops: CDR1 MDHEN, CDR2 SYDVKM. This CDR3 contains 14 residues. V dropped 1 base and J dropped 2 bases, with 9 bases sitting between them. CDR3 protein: CASSLLTRAYEQYF. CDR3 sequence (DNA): TGTGCCAGCAGTTTATTAACCAGGGCCTACGAGCAGTACTTC.

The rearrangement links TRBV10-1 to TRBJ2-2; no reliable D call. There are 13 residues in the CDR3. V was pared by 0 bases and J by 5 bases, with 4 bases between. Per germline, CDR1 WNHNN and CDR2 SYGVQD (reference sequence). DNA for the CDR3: TGCGCCAGCAGTGAGTCACCGACCGGGGAGCTGTTTTTT. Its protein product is CASSESPTGELFF.